This T cell receptor (beta chain) was documented in a study of identical twins (dated by TCRdb to the mid-2010s). Broadly, across the study: To test whether fetal clonotypes persist, the study used deep sequencing on TCR alpha and beta repertoires from monozygotic twins, unrelated adults of various ages, and cord blood. To rule out contamination, the twin experiments were replicated at different times with different library preparation protocols.

Cut back by 8 bases and 1 base, the V and J ends lie 17 bases apart. CDR1 and CDR2 are drawn from the germline V gene: MNHEY, SVGEGT. The CDR3 covers 15 residues, taking in both the cysteine and the phenylalanine. Only the CDR3 region is kept as DNA, spanning 45 bases read in frame from base 1. The method was 5' RACE. Sequencer: Illumina HiSeq 2000. Template switching added a universal primer binding site, and the final cDNA carried a unique molecular identifier that allowed TCR cDNA molecules to be counted accurately. First-strand cDNA for TCR alpha and beta chains was synthesized from specific primers in the conserved constant-segment region. To control for contamination, each cDNA library was double barcoded with a SMART-Mk sample barcode plus Illumina barcodes. TruSeq adapter sequences along with Illumina sample barcodes were introduced in two successive PCR steps. TCR alpha and beta cDNA libraries were sequenced on the Illumina HiSeq platform with custom primers. The original methods were these. MiGEC processed the raw reads to extract unique molecular identifiers, while MiXCR was used to determine the CDR3 positions. Recombination models were inferred per individual with the repgenHMM and IGoR tools using an EM algorithm. The tcR package in R was used for shared clonotype analysis, with sharing normalized by the product of cloneset sizes. Out-of-frame nonproductive sequences were analyzed to study raw recombination free of thymic and clonal selection effects. TCRdb cleaned the public reads at Q25 with fastp, built clones with MiXCR and kept in-frame beta chains. Merged by CDR3 protein, the rows form single entries marked with the most common genes and DNA. It is TCRdb's table, rather than the study itself, that gives the V and J calls and clone size. A total of under 250,000 distinct CDR3 sequences appear in this sample, about 7.5% of them only once. The ten largest account for less than 2.5% of the sample.

Overall results and qualifications from the work: Invariant T cells such as MAIT and iNKT could partly confound zero-insertion analyses, though diverse VJ usage argued against this for most clonotypes. Out-of-frame TCR alpha sharing in monozygotic twins was systematically underestimated by recombination models, whereas sharing between unrelated individuals was in agreement with the recombination models. Fewer insertions were carried by abundant cord blood beta clonotypes; a weaker similar trend was observed in young adult naive repertoires, while no such trend was observed in memory repertoires. The excess sharing between twins in beta out-of-frame sequences was weaker because fewer shared sequences reduced the signal-to-noise ratio. Compared with coincidental sharing between unrelated individuals, out-of-frame TCR alpha sequences shared between twins showed an excess of sequences with low generation probability. Because the same donors could not be followed over many years, the conclusions relied on cross-sectional statistical analysis.

Only healthy Caucasian donors were included. Three pairs of female monozygotic twins, all aged about 18 to 30 years, made up the twin cohort. Using Miltenyi CD45RO+ enrichment and human naive T-cell isolation kits, memory (CD45RO+) and naive T cells were isolated from PBMC. For this clonotype: Which antigen it targets is not known. No much larger clone exists at a distance of one base, and base qualities are not known.

Separately, the same data were catalogued under a study of yellow fever vaccine responses in identical twins. As the second paper documents: The authors reported that the T cell response to vaccination in identical twins appeared partly convergent and partly personalized. The study precisely tracked vaccine-responding T cell clones in identical twins.

The chain employs TRBV6-2 or TRBV6-3 and TRBJ2-5; the D gene assignment is ambiguous. This TCR was recovered from a woman aged 18-29 years in good health. Specimen: memory (CD45RO+) T cells sorted from blood. The cell subset or site label corresponds to: CD45RO+ enriched T cells. The CDR3 in this case is CASHGLQSFQETQYF. The DNA is as follows: TGTGCCAGCCACGGATTACAGAGTTTCCAAGAGACCCAGTACTTC.